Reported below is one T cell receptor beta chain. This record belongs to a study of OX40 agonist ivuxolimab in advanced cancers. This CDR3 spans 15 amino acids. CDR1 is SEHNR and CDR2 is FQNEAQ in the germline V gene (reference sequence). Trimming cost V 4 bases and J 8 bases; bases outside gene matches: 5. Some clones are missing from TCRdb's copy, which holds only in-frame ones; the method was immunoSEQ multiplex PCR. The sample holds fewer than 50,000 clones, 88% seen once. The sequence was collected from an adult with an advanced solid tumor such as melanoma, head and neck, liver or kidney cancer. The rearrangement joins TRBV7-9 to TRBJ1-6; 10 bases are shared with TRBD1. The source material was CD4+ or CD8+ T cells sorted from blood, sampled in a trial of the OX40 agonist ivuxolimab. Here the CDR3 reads CASSSGTGAYSPLHF. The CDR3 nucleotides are TGTGCCAGCAGCTCCGGGACAGGGGCTTATTCACCCCTCCACTTT.